The T cell receptor (beta chain) described here comes from a study of cytomegalovirus exposure and HLA in healthy donors (dated by TCRdb to 2017 to 2019). General notes on the study: According to an earlier analysis of several hundred of the donors, about 190 million T cells yielded some 110 million unique TCR beta sequences and about 280 Gb of sequence data. To study patterns of TCR occurrence, a later analysis re-analyzed previously published TCR beta repertoires from more than 550 donors and added high-resolution HLA genotyping. HLA typing covered class I and class II loci at four-digit resolution. In an earlier analysis of roughly 600 of the donors, high-throughput TCR beta sequencing was used to judge whether each TCR beta V gene segment behaved as functional or pseudogenic. Rather than using new phenotypic data, the later analysis identified candidate immune exposures from TCR beta sequences and from how often those sequences occurred across donors. Typing coverage differed by locus: A, B, C, DRB1 and DQB1 were typed in roughly 620-640 donors, DQA1 in approximately 520, DPA1 in nearly 610, and DPB1 in just under 490. In a later genetic analysis, genome-wide SNP genotypes for about 65% of the roughly 670 donors were used, and that subset was treated as a discovery cohort. About 280 gigabases of sequencing data and around 88 million unique TCR sequences made up an early release that covered some 640 HLA-typed donors. Among around 400 genotyped donors of the cohort, an average of about 240,000 unique TCR beta nucleotide sequences was sequenced per donor, of which about 18% were non-productive. A separate validation cohort of 100 to 150 different subjects was used in addition to the roughly 620-subject first cohort. The study was designed to test whether signatures of past pathogen exposure could be identified by cataloging public T cell receptors. Four or five DR-DQ haplotypes were treated as single units for association and clustering because of strong linkage in the cohort. Using immunosequencing, the study profiled T cell repertoires from 500 to 800 subjects and related those repertoires to cytomegalovirus serostatus. High-throughput TCR immunosequencing, statistical association of individual TCRs with disease status, and machine learning were combined to predict cytomegalovirus infection status. Every discovery cohort repertoire had been produced on one sequencing platform. Donor age, sex, ethnicity and CMV serostatus were compiled alongside the repertoire data. Among the approximately 420 genotyped donors, around 79% belonged to the genetic ancestry cluster associated with self-reported Caucasian donors. Summary of the overall study and its limitations: An earlier analysis of 587 of the donors showed that most TCR beta V segments appeared in productive rearrangements either about 87% or about 30% of the time, which broadly matched IMGT annotations. It was suggested by the authors that the approach could potentially be generalized to other disease states and immunological phenotypes. The earlier analysis of approximately 560 of the donors excluded fewer than 20 rarely observed V segments, including chromosome 9 orphons, because counts were too low. Cytomegalovirus status was reported to be diagnosed by the classifier with high specificity and sensitivity in both the original and validation cohorts. Some IMGT-functional V segments, including TRBV6-2 and TRBV6-3, could not be told apart with the 87-base-pair reads, so those segments were excluded. A later analysis associated 16,951 TCR beta sequences with specific HLA alleles at a false discovery rate of 0.05. In the study, about 150 TCR beta chains were listed as associated with cytomegalovirus. The presence/absence analyses assumed that sequencing depth was roughly uniform across donors, and that assumption may not be true. In vitro tests confirmed that a few of the cytomegalovirus-associated TCR beta chains recognize cytomegalovirus antigens. Across donors, most TCR sequences were observed very rarely, whereas some public TCRs were present in many individuals. In a later genetic analysis, a missense DCLRE1C variant was associated with V-gene and J-gene trimming of TCR beta chains, and the association was replicated in an independent cohort. In a later genetic analysis, fewer N-insertions in productive TCRs were reported among donors in an Asian-associated ancestry cluster than the 666-donor mean. In this cohort, only TCR beta chains were sequenced, and detectable features were limited by the absence of alpha or paired-chain data. A later analysis found that HLA-associated TCR beta chains were more clonally expanded and had lower generation probabilities than equally common non-associated chains. In a later analysis, TCR association rates were found to vary across HLA loci, with the most associated TCRs seen for DRB1 alleles and the fewest for HLA-C alleles. Assigning TCR associations to individual alleles was difficult when HLA alleles, especially DR and DQ, strongly co-occurred. A further reported finding was that TCR beta sequences accurately predicted the HLA-A and HLA-B alleles for most subjects in the first cohort. Correlated functional status among segregating V segments might reflect linkage disequilibrium, but an unknown experimental factor could not be ruled out. Because HLA typing was missing for some donors at each locus, association tests included only the typed subset. According to a later analysis, most CMV-associated TCR beta chains appeared to be HLA-restricted, and the HLA associations seemed to be driven largely by CMV exposure. The only immune exposure information available for the cohort was CMV serostatus. Several of the top co-occurrence clusters appeared to be linked to parvovirus B19, influenza, CMV and Epstein-Barr virus, according to a later analysis. A cluster of highly shared sequence variants was judged likely to represent a technical artifact of the sequencing pipeline.

V loses 0 bases, J loses 1 base, and the germline ends lie 12 bases apart. Taken from cysteine to phenylalanine, the CDR3 has 16 residues. Only the CDR3 portion is preserved as DNA: 48 bases, with reading frame beginning at the first base. According to the germline V gene, CDR1 reads LGHNA and CDR2 reads YSLEER. With regard to this clone: The clone's antigen remains unknown. Base qualities are not at hand, and no much larger clone is one base apart.

In total, about 650 healthy bone marrow donors made up the cohort. Cohort members were all nominally healthy when sampled, although unrecorded immune exposures were likely present. The donor was CMV seronegative and was included in the group of around 320 seronegative cohort members. Each donor provided a peripheral blood sample, and peripheral blood mononuclear cells were used for TCR beta sequencing. Genomic DNA extraction from the blood cell samples was performed with the Qiagen DNeasy Blood Extraction Kit. Library preparation used the immunoSEQ multiplex PCR assay. A mixture of 60 forward primers for TCR Vbeta segments and 13 reverse primers for TCR Jbeta segments was used in the multiplex PCR. The CDR3 region of rearranged TCR beta genes was amplified from genomic DNA with a multiplex PCR assay. On the Illumina HiSeq System, the amplified TCR beta libraries were sequenced as 87-base-pair reads. On the study's bioinformatics: In a later analysis, some 80 million unique TCR beta chains were counted across the approximately 640 repertoires, and approximately 9.9 million of these chains were shared by at least two donors. Raw reads were error-corrected and collapsed into unique sequences with a nearest-neighbor algorithm that merged closely related sequences to remove PCR and sequencing errors. To assign V, D and J gene segments, CDR3 sequences were aligned to IMGT reference sequences. For a sequence to be retained, a match of at least six nucleotides was required to both a V gene segment and a J gene segment. Rearrangements were called productive when the CDR3 lacked stop codons and stayed in frame with V and J; all others were non-productive. Following IMGT convention, CDR3 was defined as the stretch from the second conserved V-encoded cysteine up to the conserved J-encoded phenylalanine. The earlier analysis of about 620 of the donors excluded sequences that lacked an unambiguous match to a single V gene segment. An earlier analysis of a few hundred of the donors called V segments functional above 56.7% productive rearrangements and segregating when the between-donor standard deviation exceeded 5%. To diagnose cytomegalovirus status from the catalog of TCR beta chain sequences, a statistical classification framework was built. A later analysis assigned V and J genes by comparing TCR nucleotide sequences with IMGT/GENE-DB human TR gene sequences. Using the TCRdist pipeline, a later analysis assigned CDR3 sequences along with most-parsimonious VDJ recombination scenarios. In a later analysis, every TCR beta chain was defined by the combination of its CDR3 amino acid sequence and its V-gene family, and reads without a unique V-gene family were dropped. A later analysis removed several hundred highly shared, low-generation-probability nucleotide sequences to deal with suspected cross-contamination and a sequencing artifact. In a later analysis, a clonal expansion index for each public chain was calculated from normalized within-repertoire ranks of inferred template counts. In a later analysis, generation probabilities were computed using a VDJ recombination model fitted to out-of-frame rearrangements, and the results were checked against IGoR. In a later analysis, hypergeometric tests were used to score TCR-TCR, TCR-HLA and TCR-CMV co-occurrence, with a repertoire-size bias correction applied to TCR pairs. To estimate false discovery rates, a later analysis permuted the HLA or CMV assignments 20 times. In a later analysis, co-occurring TCRs were grouped using DBSCAN, with TCRdist sequence similarity added in when clustering inside HLA-allele-positive subsets. For co-occurrence clustering, repertoires with fewer than 30,000 or more than 120,000 public chains were excluded, along with roughly 5 repertoires with anomalous nucleotide sharing. In its TCRdb copy, this immuneACCESS table keeps in-frame sequences only and misses some clones. Where compared with another copy, unresolved V genes explain less than half of these, and the others have no known cause. That table supplies the V and J calls and clone size; D and trimming were determined from the DNA. For this sample the table gives some 200,000 clones, of which around 89% were detected only once. Around 1% of the sample goes to the ten largest clones.

Sequencing was performed on PBMCs. The sequence joins TRBV4-3 to TRBJ2-5, with the D gene uncertain. The receptor comes from a woman younger than 30 in good health and CMV-seronegative. The CDR3 loop reads CASSQDLTELQETQYF. Here is the DNA: TGCGCCAGCAGCCAAGATTTAACGGAGCTCCAAGAGACCCAGTACTTC.